This T cell receptor beta chain was sequenced for a study of cytotoxic CD8 clonotypes in ibrutinib-treated CLL. Overall study: Samples had a mean of approximately 260,000 productive templates and approximately 90,000 productive rearrangements. Study-wide results and caveats: In comparison with age-matched healthy donors, baseline clonality was higher and tracked circulating CD8+ T-cell counts.

The assay was immunoSEQ multiplex PCR, and TCRdb's table has in-frame clones only and misses some. The data hold some 300,000 clones, with roughly 79% observed a single time. The V gene's germline CDR1 is SGDLS and CDR2 YYNGEE. V lost 4 bases and J lost 1; bases outside the gene matches: 9. This CDR3 is 16 amino acids long. Turning to this clone: No antigen is known for it.

The chain carries TRBV9 and TRBJ2-5; 8 bases map to TRBD2. This sequence originates from a human donor with chronic lymphocytic leukemia. This specimen consisted of PBMCs, obtained before ibrutinib treatment. The CDR3 sequence: CASSMTSAVRQETQYF. For the CDR3, the DNA is TGTGCCAGCAGCATGACTAGCGCGGTGCGCCAAGAGACCCAGTACTTC. The entire variable domain, with the rest obtained from reference TRBV9 and TRBJ2-5, is as follows: DSGVTQTPKHLITATGQRVTLRCSPRSGDLSVYWYQQSLDQGLQFLIQYYNGEERAKGNILERFSAQQFPDLHSELNLSSLELGDSALYFCASSMTSAVRQETQYFGPGTRLLVL.